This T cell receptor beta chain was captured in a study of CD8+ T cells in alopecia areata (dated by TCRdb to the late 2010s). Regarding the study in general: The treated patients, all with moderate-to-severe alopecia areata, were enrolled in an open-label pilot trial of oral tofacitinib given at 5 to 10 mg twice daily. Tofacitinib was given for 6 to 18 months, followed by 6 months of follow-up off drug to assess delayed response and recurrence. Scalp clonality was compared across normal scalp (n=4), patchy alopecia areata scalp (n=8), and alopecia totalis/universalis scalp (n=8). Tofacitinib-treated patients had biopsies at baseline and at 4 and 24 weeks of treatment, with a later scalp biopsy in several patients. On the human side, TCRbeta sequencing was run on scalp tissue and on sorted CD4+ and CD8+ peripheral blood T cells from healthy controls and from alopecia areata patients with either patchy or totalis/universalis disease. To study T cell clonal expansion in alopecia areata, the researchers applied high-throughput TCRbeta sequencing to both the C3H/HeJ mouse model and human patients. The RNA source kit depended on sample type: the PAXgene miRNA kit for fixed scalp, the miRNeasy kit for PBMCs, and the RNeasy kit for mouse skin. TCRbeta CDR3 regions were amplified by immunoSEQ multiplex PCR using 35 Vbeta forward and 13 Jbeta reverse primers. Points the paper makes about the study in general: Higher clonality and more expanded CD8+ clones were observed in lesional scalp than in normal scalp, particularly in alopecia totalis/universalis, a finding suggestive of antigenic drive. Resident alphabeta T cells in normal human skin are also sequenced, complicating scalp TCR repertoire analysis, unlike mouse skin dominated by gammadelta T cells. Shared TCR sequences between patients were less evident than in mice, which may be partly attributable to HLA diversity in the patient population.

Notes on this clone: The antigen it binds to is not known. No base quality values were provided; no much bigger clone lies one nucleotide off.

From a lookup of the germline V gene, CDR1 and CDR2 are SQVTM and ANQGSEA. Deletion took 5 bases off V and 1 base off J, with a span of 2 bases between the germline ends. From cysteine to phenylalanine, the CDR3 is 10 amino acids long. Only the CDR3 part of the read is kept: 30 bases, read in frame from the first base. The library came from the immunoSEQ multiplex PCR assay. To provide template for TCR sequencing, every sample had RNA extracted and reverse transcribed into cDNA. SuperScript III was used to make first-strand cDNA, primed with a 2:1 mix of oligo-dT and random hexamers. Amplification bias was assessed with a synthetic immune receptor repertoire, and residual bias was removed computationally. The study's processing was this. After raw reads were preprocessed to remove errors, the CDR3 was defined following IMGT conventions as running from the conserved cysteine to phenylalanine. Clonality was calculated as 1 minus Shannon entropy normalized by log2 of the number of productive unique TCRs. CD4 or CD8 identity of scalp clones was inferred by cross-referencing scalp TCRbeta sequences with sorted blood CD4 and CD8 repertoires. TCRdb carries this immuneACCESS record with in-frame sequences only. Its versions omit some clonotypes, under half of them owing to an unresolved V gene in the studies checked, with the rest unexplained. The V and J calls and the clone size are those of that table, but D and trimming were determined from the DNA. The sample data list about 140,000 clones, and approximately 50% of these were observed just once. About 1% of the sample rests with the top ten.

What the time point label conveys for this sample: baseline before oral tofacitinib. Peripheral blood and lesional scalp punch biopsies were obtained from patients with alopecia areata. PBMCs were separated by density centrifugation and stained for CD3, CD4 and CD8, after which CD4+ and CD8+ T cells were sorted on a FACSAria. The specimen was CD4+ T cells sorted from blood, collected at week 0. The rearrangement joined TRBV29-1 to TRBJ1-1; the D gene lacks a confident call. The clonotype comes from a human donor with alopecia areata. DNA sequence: TGCAGCGTTACGAACACTGAAGCTTTCTTT. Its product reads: CSVTNTEAFF.